This TCR beta chain was sequenced in a study of quantifying T cell responses using KT2 cells. Looking at the study overall: RNA was reverse transcribed with TCR alpha and beta constant-region primers. General study findings and limits: At about one KT2 cell per 100,000 PBMC, KT2 sequences were still detected.

An oligo carrying a UMI was ligated to the cDNA 3' end. The first PCR ran approximately 4 cycles with an equimolar RC1.1 and RC1.2 beta primer mix. Starting with the second PCR, alpha and beta TCR chains went through separate processing. In TCRdb, the UMI-ligation and nested PCR reads were re-called with MiXCR into one record per CDR3 protein. Counted here are 25,000 to 35,000 distinct CDR3 sequences, 10% occurring once; the ten biggest clones make up around 9.8%. A range of KT2-to-PBMC ratios was made using fixed PBMC numbers. Germline V gene sequence: CDR1 PRHDT, CDR2 FYEKMQ (reference sequence). Trimming pared 5 bases from V and 2 bases from J, leaving 16 bases between. This CDR3 comprises 15 residues. A remark on this clonotype: Antigen specificity is unknown.

The chain carries TRBV13 and TRBJ2-7; possibly TRBD2 for D (5 bases). This clonotype was obtained from a human donor. Sequencing was done on a sample of PBMCs spiked with cells of the T cell clone KT2. CDR3 sequence (DNA): TGTGCCAGCAGCACACCCTCCGGGGTTCCCTACGAGCAGTACTTC. Encoded protein: CASSTPSGVPYEQYF.